This TCR beta chain was retrieved from a study of T-cell reconstitution after alpha-beta-depleted transplantation in children. Using unique molecular identifiers, the investigators prepared the TCRbeta library. TCRdb ran MiXCR on the PCR reads and lists one entry per CDR3 protein. The sample consists of under 300,000 distinct CDR3 sequences, around 10% of them appearing once. This clonotype was observed a few times. The CDR3 extends over 14 amino acids. V was pared by 7 bases and J by 0 bases, with 5 bases of the junction left unmatched. The rearrangement uses TRBV12-3 or TRBV12-4 and TRBJ1-2; TRBD1 agrees at 7 bases. This receptor was obtained from a male patient between 2 and 10 years old who had a stem cell transplant for chronic granulomatous disease, so the T cells may come from the graft donor. The input for sequencing was peripheral blood, taken 180 days after TCRalphabeta/CD19-depleted stem cell transplant. The chain's CDR3 is CASNPTGTNYGYTF. CDR3 in DNA: TGTGCCAGCAATCCGACAGGGACTAACTATGGCTACACCTTC.